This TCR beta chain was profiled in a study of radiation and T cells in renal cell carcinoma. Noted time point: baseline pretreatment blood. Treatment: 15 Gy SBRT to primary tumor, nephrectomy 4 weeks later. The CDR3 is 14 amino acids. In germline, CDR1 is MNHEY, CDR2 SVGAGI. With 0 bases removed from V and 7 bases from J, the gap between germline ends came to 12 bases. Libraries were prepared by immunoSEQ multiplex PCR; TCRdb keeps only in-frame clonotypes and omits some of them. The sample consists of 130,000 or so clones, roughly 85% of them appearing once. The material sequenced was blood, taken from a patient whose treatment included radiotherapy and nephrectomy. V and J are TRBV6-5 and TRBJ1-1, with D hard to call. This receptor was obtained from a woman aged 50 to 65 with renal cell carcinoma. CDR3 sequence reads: CASSYSAGNLEAFF. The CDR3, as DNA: TGTGCCAGCAGTTACTCTGCGGGGAACCTTGAAGCTTTCTTT.